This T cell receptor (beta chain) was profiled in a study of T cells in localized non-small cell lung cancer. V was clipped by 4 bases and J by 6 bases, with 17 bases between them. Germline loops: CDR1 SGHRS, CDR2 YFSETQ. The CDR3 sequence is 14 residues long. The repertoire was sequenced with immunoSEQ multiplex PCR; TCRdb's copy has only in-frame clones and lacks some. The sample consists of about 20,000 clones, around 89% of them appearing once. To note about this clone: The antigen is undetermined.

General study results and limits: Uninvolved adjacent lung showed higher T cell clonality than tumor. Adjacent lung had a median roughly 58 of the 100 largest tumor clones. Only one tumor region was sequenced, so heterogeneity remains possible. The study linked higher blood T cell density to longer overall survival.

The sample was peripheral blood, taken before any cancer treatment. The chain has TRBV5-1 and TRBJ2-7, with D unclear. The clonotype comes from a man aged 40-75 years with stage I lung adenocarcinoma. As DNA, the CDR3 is TGCGCCAGCAGCACAAGCCACCTAATGGGCGAGCAGTACTTC. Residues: CASSTSHLMGEQYF.